These 29 T cell receptor beta chains came from one sample sequenced in a study of cytomegalovirus exposure and HLA in healthy donors. PCR involved 60 Vbeta and 13 Jbeta primers. Assay used: immunoSEQ multiplex PCR; TCRdb lists only in-frame clones, some missing. The sample lists about 190,000 clones, around 79% occurring once. What was sequenced was PBMCs. All receptors derive from a woman aged 50 to 60 in good health and CMV-seronegative.

This chain connects TRBV7-9 to TRBJ1-2; 9 positions agree with TRBD1. CDR1 SEHNR and CDR2 FQNEAQ come from the germline V gene (reference sequence). After removal of 3 bases from V and 2 bases from J, the junction contained 4 bases not matched to a gene. This CDR3 region has 15 residues. CDR3 in amino acids: CASSFNRGLNYGYTF. The DNA of the CDR3 is TGTGCCAGCAGCTTTAACAGGGGGCTAAACTATGGCTACACCTTC.

The chain uses TRBV7-8 and TRBJ1-4, with 7 bases fitting TRBD1. Germline assignment: CDR1 SGHVS and CDR2 FQNEAQ. The CDR3 is 15 residues long. V trimming: 1 base; J trimming: 3 bases; junction bases outside the gene matches: 2. CDR3 bases: TGTGCCAGCAGCTTAGTTGGGACAGCTAATGAAAAACTGTTTTTT. Translation: CASSLVGTANEKLFF.

The chain has TRBV6-5 and TRBJ2-7, with TRBD2 as a possible D gene (6 bases). The CDR3 length is 16 residues. V lost 2 bases to trimming and J lost 0 bases, with 14 bases between them. Per the germline V gene, CDR1 is MNHEY and CDR2 is SVGAGI. As DNA, the CDR3 is TGTGCCAGCAGTTACCAATGGTACGGGAGCTCCTACGAGCAGTACTTC. As protein: CASSYQWYGSSYEQYF.

This chain uses TRBV11-2 with TRBJ1-1; D may be TRBD1 (5 bases). Trimming removed 1 base at V and 0 bases at J, with 6 bases between. From germline, CDR1 is SGHAT and CDR2 FQNNGV. CDR3 length: 14 amino acids. The CDR3 bases are TGTGCCAGCAGCTTAGGGGGGGTGAACACTGAAGCTTTCTTT. It specifies CASSLGGVNTEAFF.

This clone appeared a single time. The V call is TRBV14, the J call TRBJ2-3, with 9 positions matching TRBD2. Trimming took 7 bases from V and 1 from J; bases not matched to a gene: 12. The CDR3 runs 17 residues. Germline values: CDR1 SGHDN, CDR2 FVKESK. CDR3 region: CASTAVAGEEGTDTQYF. Here the CDR3 DNA reads TGTGCCAGCACGGCGGTAGCGGGAGAGGAAGGCACAGATACGCAGTATTTT.

The chain recombines TRBV2 with TRBJ1-5, with D maybe TRBD1 (5 bases). Germline V lookup: CDR1 SNHLY, CDR2 FYNNEI. The CDR3 contains 13 residues. V was pared by 4 bases and J by 6 bases, with 10 bases between. The CDR3 loop reads CASSGVDIQPQHF. The DNA of the CDR3 is TGTGCCAGCAGTGGAGTGGACATTCAGCCCCAGCATTTT.

This sequence joins TRBV10-1 and TRBJ2-1; 12 nucleotides agree with TRBD2. Looked up from germline, CDR1 is WNHNN and CDR2 is SYGVQD (reference sequence). V dropped 6 bases and J dropped 6; count of bases not matched to a gene: 6. The CDR3 is 15 amino acids. The chain's CDR3 is CASRASGGALNEQFF. The CDR3 DNA sequence: TGCGCCAGCAGAGCTAGCGGGGGGGCCCTCAATGAGCAGTTCTTC.

This clone has just one count. J is TRBJ2-5 and V is TRBV6-1; 8 bases agree with TRBD1. V shed 2 bases, J shed 5 bases, and the junction held 7 bases outside the gene matches. Germline V gene sequence: CDR1 MNHNS, CDR2 SASEGT. The CDR3 extends over 15 amino acids. The CDR3 DNA follows: TGTGCCAGCAGTGAACAGGGGGCCTTCCGGGAGACCCAGTACTTC. Residues: CASSEQGAFRETQYF.

This clone occurred a few times. The chain recombines TRBV13 with TRBJ2-7; no definite D call. The CDR3 extends over 13 amino acids. V was shortened by 3 bases and J by 2 bases, with 8 bases between the two germline ends. Germline V gene sequence: CDR1 PRHDT, CDR2 FYEKMQ (reference sequence). The CDR3 protein is CASSFTTAYEQYF. CDR3 coding DNA: TGTGCCAGCAGCTTTACTACTGCCTACGAGCAGTACTTC. Together with reference TRBV13 and TRBJ2-7, the CDR3 gives the full variable domain: AAGVIQSPRHLIKEKRETATLKCYPIPRHDTVYWYQQGPGQDPQFLISFYEKMQSDKGSIPDRFSAQQFSDYHSELNMSSLELGDSALYFCASSFTTAYEQYFGPGTRLTVT.

The chain employs TRBV27 and TRBJ1-1, with D possibly matching TRBD1 (5 bases). Germline loops: CDR1 MNHEY, CDR2 SMNVEV (reference sequence). The CDR3 spans 13 residues. The V end lost 8 bases, the J end lost 4 bases, and 14 bases lay between the germline ends. CDR3 amino acids: CASRERGATEAFF. CDR3 sequence (DNA): TGTGCCAGCCGGGAGAGGGGAGCCACTGAAGCTTTCTTT.

The V and J genes are TRBV5-1 and TRBJ2-1, with 8 positions matching TRBD2. The junction had 17 bases not matched to a gene; V was cut back by 6 bases and J by 6 bases. Germline-derived CDR1 and CDR2 are SGHRS and YFSETQ. This CDR3 is 17 amino acids long. This chain's CDR3 is CASTLGVSGGQSNEQFF. CDR3 DNA: TGCGCCAGCACTCTGGGGGTCAGCGGGGGCCAGTCCAATGAGCAGTTCTTC. Combining the CDR3 with reference TRBV5-1 and TRBJ2-1 gives the whole variable domain KAGVTQTPRYLIKTRGQQVTLSCSPISGHRSVSWYQQTPGQGLQFLFEYFSETQRNKGNFPGRFSGRQFSNSRSEMNVSTLELGDSALYLCASTLGVSGGQSNEQFFGPGTRLTVL.

The chain joins TRBV2 to TRBJ1-1, with D maybe TRBD1 (5 bases). CDR3 length: 13 amino acids. The germline gives CDR1 SNHLY, CDR2 FYNNEI. V was shortened by 3 bases and J by 3 bases, with 8 bases between the two germline ends. As DNA, the CDR3 is TGTGCCAGCAGTGACAGGGTGTACACTGAAGCTTTCTTT. Translating gives CASSDRVYTEAFF.

This chain links TRBV2 with TRBJ2-3, with D hard to call. Germline V CDR1 and CDR2: SNHLY, FYNNEI. Trimming left V 4 bases short and J 2 bases short, with 7 bases between. There are 13 residues in the CDR3. Here the CDR3 reads CASSVSYTDTQYF. CDR3 DNA: TGTGCCAGCAGTGTGAGCTACACAGATACGCAGTATTTT.

This clone was recorded a few times. This chain joins TRBV7-2 and TRBJ2-7, with D perhaps TRBD1 (6 bases). V was trimmed by 7 bases and J by 2 bases, leaving 24 bases between them. CDR3 size: 17 residues. CDR1 and CDR2 from the germline V gene are SGHTA and FQGNSA. The CDR3 spells CASNKGPQGGNTYEQYF. CDR3 sequence (DNA): TGTGCCAGCAACAAAGGACCACAAGGGGGAAATACCTACGAGCAGTACTTC.

This clone was found once. The chain carries TRBV27 and TRBJ2-7; 12 nucleotides match TRBD2. CDR3 length: 15 amino acids. The V gene end was trimmed by 3 bases and the J gene end by 7 bases; junction bases not matched to a gene: 7. Looked up from germline, CDR1 is MNHEY and CDR2 is SMNVEV (reference sequence). The CDR3 loop reads CASSFLAGGPWEQYF. CDR3 DNA: TGTGCCAGCAGTTTTCTAGCGGGAGGGCCTTGGGAGCAGTACTTC.

This chain connects TRBV4-1 to TRBJ1-6, with 7 positions matching TRBD1. The CDR3 is 19 residues long. Germline V gene lookup returns CDR1 MGHRA and CDR2 YSYEKL. The ends lost 1 base at V and 0 bases at J; junction bases unmatched: 9. The CDR3 sequence is CASSQAADRASSYNSPLHF. The CDR3 nucleotides are TGCGCCAGCAGCCAAGCTGCCGACAGGGCAAGCTCCTATAATTCACCCCTCCACTTT.

The chain links TRBV29-1 to TRBJ2-5; 12 bases fit TRBD1. The CDR3 has 13 residues. J gave up 4 bases and V 7 bases, and 4 bases lay outside the gene matches. Germline V gene lookup returns CDR1 SQVTM and CDR2 ANQGSEA. Here the CDR3 DNA reads TGCAGCGGAGGGACAGGGGGCGTAGAGACCCAGTACTTC. This codes for CSGGTGGVETQYF.

V usage is TRBV6-6 and J usage is TRBJ1-1; 9 nucleotides line up with TRBD1. The germline V gene encodes CDR1 MNHNY and CDR2 SVGAGI (reference sequence). CDR3 length: 12 amino acids. V shed 5 bases and J 9 bases; nucleotides not matched to a gene: 4. CDR3 in DNA: TGTGCCAGCAGTGCGGACAGGGGTAAAGCTTTCTTT. This sequence encodes CASSADRGKAFF.

The V call is TRBV5-1, the J call TRBJ1-2, with 9 bases that match TRBD1. Trimming at V came to 1 base and at J to 5 bases, leaving 6 bases not matched to a gene. The CDR3 is 15 amino acids. Per germline, CDR1 SGHRS and CDR2 YFSETQ. The CDR3 nucleotides are TGCGCCAGCAGCTTGAGGAGACAGGGGGTTTATGGCTACACCTTC. It codes for CASSLRRQGVYGYTF.

The rearrangement uses TRBV27 and TRBJ1-2; 10 positions match TRBD1. Germline V CDR1 and CDR2: MNHEY, SMNVEV (reference sequence). V shed 5 bases and J 8 bases; nucleotides not matched to a gene: 11. The CDR3 runs to 15 residues. DNA of the CDR3: TGTGCCAGCAGTCCGGGGACAGGGGCCATCTGGGGCTACACCTTC. As protein: CASSPGTGAIWGYTF.

This clone was counted a few times. The chain links TRBV28 to TRBJ1-1, with D unclear. This CDR3 contains 12 residues. V was shortened by 2 bases and J by 7 bases, with 8 bases between the two germline ends. CDR1 is MDHEN and CDR2 is SYDVKM in the germline V gene. CDR3 nucleotide sequence: TGTGCCAGCAGTTTACGGTCATATGAAGCTTTCTTT. Amino acids: CASSLRSYEAFF. Full variable domain (missing parts from reference TRBV28 and TRBJ1-1): DVKVTQSSRYLVKRTGEKVFLECVQDMDHENMFWYRQDPGLGLRLIYFSYDVKMKEKGDIPEGYSVSREKKERFSLILESASTNQTSMYLCASSLRSYEAFFGQGTRLTVV.

V and J are TRBV5-1 and TRBJ1-2, with TRBD1 as a possible D gene (5 bases). The CDR3 consists of 12 residues. Germline CDR1 and CDR2: SGHRS and YFSETQ. Trimming stripped 7 bases from V and 5 bases from J, with 12 bases between. The CDR3 loop is CASWGEWYGYTF. The CDR3 nucleotides are TGCGCCAGCTGGGGGGAATGGTATGGCTACACCTTC.

Only a few counts were recorded for this clone. CDR3 region: CASSPYYSGTATGYYGYTF. In DNA, the CDR3 is TGCGCCAGCAGCCCCTATTACTCCGGGACAGCGACGGGTTACTATGGCTACACCTTC. The rearrangement links TRBV4-1 to TRBJ1-2, with 7 bases fitting TRBD1. Germline V gene lookup returns CDR1 MGHRA and CDR2 YSYEKL. J was trimmed by 3 bases and V by 4 bases; bases with no gene match: 20. This CDR3 has 19 amino acids.

The CDR3 region has the DNA TGTGCCGACCCGGGACACCTAGCCAAAAACATTCAGTACTTC. Encoded protein: CADPGHLAKNIQYF. The gene calls are TRBV9 and TRBJ2-4; possible D gene TRBD1, 6 bases. Per germline, CDR1 SGDLS and CDR2 YYNGEE. The CDR3 sequence is 14 residues long. V dropped 10 bases and J dropped 0 bases, with 14 bases sitting between them.

CDR3 loop: CASSATGEWVAFF. CDR3 nucleotide sequence: TGTGCCAGCAGCGCGACAGGGGAGTGGGTGGCTTTCTTT. The chain is built from TRBV9 and TRBJ1-1; 8 bases match TRBD1. J lost 11 bases, V lost 3 bases, and 9 bases had no gene match. The CDR3 is made up of 13 amino acids. Germline V lookup: CDR1 SGDLS, CDR2 YYNGEE.

The chain recombines TRBV2 with TRBJ2-2, with D unclear. The germline gives CDR1 SNHLY, CDR2 FYNNEI. The CDR3 consists of 14 residues. Trimming cost V 4 bases and J 5 bases, with 11 bases left between them. In DNA form, the CDR3 reads TGTGCCAGCAGTGGACAATCCATAACCGGGGAGCTGTTTTTT. As protein: CASSGQSITGELFF. The entire variable domain, with the rest obtained from reference TRBV2 and TRBJ2-2, is as follows: EPEVTQTPSHQVTQMGQEVILRCVPISNHLYFYWYRQILGQKVEFLVSFYNNEISEKSEIFDDQFSVERPDGSNFTLKIRSTKLEDSAMYFCASSGQSITGELFFGEGSRLTVL.

This clone has a handful of counts. The chain has TRBV6-1 and TRBJ2-7, with 12 nucleotides matching TRBD1. J gave up 4 bases and V 0 bases, and 4 bases lay outside the gene matches. CDR3 length: 16 amino acids. The V gene's germline CDR1 is MNHNS and CDR2 SASEGT. DNA for the CDR3: TGTGCCAGCAGTGAAGCCATGGGACAGGGGGCGTACGAGCAGTACTTC. As protein: CASSEAMGQGAYEQYF.

This chain links TRBV9 with TRBJ2-7; weak D call: TRBD2 (6 bases). With 0 bases removed from V and 6 bases from J, the gap between germline ends came to 13 bases. The length of the CDR3 is 14 residues. Germline CDR1 and CDR2: SGDLS and YYNGEE. The CDR3 loop reads CASSVAGGLGEQYF. DNA of the CDR3: TGTGCCAGCAGCGTAGCCGGGGGTCTGGGCGAGCAGTACTTC.

The rearrangement links TRBV2 to TRBJ2-7, with 14 bases fitting TRBD2. The V and J ends lost 1 base and 2 bases, in that order; junction bases with no gene match: 4. Germline V lookup: CDR1 SNHLY, CDR2 FYNNEI. The CDR3 is made up of 17 amino acids. This chain's CDR3 is CASSEGTSGRYPYEQYF. The DNA of the CDR3 is TGTGCCAGCAGTGAAGGGACTAGCGGGAGGTACCCCTACGAGCAGTACTTC.